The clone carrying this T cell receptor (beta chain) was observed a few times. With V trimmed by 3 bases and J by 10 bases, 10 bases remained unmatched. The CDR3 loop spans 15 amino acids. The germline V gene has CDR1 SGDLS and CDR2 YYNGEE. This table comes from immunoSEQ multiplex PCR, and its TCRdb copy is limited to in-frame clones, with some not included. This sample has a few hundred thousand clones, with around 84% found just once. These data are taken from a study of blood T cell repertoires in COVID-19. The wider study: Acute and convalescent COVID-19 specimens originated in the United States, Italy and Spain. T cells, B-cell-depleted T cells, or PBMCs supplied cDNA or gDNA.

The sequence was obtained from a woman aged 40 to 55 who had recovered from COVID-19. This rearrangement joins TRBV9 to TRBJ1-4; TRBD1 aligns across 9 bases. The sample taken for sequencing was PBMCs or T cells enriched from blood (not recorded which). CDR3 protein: CASSAPGTGRAKLFF. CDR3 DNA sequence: TGTGCCAGCAGCGCACCCGGGACAGGGAGAGCAAAACTGTTTTTT. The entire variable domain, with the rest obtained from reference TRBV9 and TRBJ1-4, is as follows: DSGVTQTPKHLITATGQRVTLRCSPRSGDLSVYWYQQSLDQGLQFLIQYYNGEERAKGNILERFSAQQFPDLHSELNLSSLELGDSALYFCASSAPGTGRAKLFFGSGTQLSVL.